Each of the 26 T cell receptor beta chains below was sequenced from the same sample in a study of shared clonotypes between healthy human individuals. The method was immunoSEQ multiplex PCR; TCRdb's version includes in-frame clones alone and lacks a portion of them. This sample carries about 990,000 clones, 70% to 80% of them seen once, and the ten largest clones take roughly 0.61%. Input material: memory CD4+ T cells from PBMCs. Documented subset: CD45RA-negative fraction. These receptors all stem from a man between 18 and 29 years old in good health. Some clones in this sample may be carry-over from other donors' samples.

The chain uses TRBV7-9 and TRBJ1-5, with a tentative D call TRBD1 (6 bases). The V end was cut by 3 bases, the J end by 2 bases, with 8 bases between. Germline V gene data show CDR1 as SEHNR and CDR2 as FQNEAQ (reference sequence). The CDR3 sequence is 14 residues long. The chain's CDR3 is CASSFSGGNQPQHF. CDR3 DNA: TGTGCCAGCAGCTTTTCAGGGGGCAATCAGCCCCAGCATTTT.

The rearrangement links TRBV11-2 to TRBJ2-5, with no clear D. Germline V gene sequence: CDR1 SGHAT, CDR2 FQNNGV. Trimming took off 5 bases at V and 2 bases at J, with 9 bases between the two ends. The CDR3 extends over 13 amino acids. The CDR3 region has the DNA TGTGCCAGCAGCCTGCACGAGCAAGAGACCCAGTACTTC. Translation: CASSLHEQETQYF.

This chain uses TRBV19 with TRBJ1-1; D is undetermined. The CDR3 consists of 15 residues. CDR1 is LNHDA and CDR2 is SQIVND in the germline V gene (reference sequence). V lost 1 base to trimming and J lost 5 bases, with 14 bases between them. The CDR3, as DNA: TGTGCCAGTAGTATAGGGCCCGGGGTAGGGACTGAAGCTTTCTTT. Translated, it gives CASSIGPGVGTEAFF.

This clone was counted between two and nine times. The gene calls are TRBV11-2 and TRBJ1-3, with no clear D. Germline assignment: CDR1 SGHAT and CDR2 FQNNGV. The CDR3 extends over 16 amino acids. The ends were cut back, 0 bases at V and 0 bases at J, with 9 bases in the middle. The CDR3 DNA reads TGTGCCAGCAGCTTAGATCTGGTCGGCTCTGGAAACACCATATATTTT. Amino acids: CASSLDLVGSGNTIYF. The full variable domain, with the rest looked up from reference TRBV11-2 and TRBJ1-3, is EAGVAQSPRYKIIEKRQSVAFWCNPISGHATLYWYQQILGQGPKLLIQFQNNGVVDDSQLPKDRFSAERLKGVDSTLKIQPAKLEDSAVYLCASSLDLVGSGNTIYFGEGSWLTVV.

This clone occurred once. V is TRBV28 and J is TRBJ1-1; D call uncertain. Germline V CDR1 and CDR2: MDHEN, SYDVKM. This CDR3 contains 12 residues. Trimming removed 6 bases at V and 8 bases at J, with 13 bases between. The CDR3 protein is CASRTSWTEAFF. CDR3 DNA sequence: TGTGCCAGCAGAACAAGTTGGACGGAAGCTTTCTTT.

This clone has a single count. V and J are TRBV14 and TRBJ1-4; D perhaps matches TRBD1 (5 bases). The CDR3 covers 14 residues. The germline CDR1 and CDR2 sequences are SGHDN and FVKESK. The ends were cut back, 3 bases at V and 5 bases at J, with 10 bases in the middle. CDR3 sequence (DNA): TGTGCCAGCAGCCAGACAGAACTAAATGAAAAACTGTTTTTT. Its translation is CASSQTELNEKLFF.

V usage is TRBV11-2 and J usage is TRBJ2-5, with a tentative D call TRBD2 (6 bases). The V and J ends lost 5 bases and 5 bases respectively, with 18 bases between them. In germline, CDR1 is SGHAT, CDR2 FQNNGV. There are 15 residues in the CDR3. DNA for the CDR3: TGTGCCAGCAGCCCCAGACTAGTCGCGGGGGAGACCCAGTACTTC. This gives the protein CASSPRLVAGETQYF.

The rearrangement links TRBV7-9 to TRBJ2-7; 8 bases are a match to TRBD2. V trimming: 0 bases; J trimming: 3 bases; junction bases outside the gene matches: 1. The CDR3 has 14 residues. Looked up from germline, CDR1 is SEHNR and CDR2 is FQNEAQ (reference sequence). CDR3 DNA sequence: TGTGCCAGCAGCTTAGCGCGGGAGGTCTACGAGCAGTACTTC. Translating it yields CASSLAREVYEQYF.

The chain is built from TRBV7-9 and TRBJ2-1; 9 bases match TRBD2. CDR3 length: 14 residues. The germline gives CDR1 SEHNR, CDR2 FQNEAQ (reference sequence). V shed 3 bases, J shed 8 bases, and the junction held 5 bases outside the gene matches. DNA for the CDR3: TGTGCCAGCAGCTTTCTAGCGGGACCCCATGAGCAGTTCTTC. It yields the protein CASSFLAGPHEQFF.

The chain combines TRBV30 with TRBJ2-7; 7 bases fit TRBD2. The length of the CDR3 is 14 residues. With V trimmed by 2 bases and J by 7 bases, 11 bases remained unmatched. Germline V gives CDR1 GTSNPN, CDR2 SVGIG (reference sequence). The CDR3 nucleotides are TGTGCCTGGAGTACGCCGGCGGGGGATGGGGAGCAGTACTTC. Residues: CAWSTPAGDGEQYF. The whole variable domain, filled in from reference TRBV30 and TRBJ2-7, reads SQTIHQWPATLVQPVGSPLSLECTVEGTSNPNLYWYRQAAGRGLQLLFYSVGIGQISSEVPQNLSASRPQDRQFILSSKKLLLSDSGFYLCAWSTPAGDGEQYFGPGTRLTVT.

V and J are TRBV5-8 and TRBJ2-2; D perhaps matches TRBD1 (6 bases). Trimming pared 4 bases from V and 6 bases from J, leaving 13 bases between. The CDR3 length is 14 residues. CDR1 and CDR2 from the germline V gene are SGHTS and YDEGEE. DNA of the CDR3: TGTGCCAGCAGCCGAAAAACAGGGTCCGGGGAGCTGTTTTTT. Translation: CASSRKTGSGELFF.

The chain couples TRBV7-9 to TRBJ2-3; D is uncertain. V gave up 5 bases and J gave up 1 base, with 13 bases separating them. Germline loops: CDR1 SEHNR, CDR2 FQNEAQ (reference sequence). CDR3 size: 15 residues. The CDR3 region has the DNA TGTGCCAGCAGCCCGGATGGAAGGGGCACAGATACGCAGTATTTT. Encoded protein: CASSPDGRGTDTQYF.

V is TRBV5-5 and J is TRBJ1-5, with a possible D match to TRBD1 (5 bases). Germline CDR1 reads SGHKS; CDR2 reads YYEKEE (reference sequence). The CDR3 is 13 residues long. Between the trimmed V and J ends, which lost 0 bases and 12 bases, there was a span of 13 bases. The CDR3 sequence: CASSLGGRGHQHF. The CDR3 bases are TGTGCCAGCAGCTTGGGAGGGCGGGGCCACCAGCATTTT.

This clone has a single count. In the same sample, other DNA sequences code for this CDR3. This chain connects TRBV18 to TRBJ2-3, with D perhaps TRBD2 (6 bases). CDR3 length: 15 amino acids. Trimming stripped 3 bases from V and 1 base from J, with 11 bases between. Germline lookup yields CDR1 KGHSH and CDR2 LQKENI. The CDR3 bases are TGTGCCAGCTCACCTCCGGGCGGGGGCACAGATACGCAGTATTTT. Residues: CASSPPGGGTDTQYF.

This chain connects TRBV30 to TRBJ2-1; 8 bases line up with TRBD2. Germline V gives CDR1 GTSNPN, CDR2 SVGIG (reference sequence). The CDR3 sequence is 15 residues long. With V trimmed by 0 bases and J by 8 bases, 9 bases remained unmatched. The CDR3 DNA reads TGTGCCTGGAGTGTACTTAGCGGGAATATCGATGAGCAGTTCTTC. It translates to CAWSVLSGNIDEQFF.

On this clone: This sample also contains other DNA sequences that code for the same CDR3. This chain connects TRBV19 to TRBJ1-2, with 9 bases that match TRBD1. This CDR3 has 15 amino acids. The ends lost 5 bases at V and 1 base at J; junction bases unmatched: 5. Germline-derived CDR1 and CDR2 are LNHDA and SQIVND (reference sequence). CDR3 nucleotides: TGTGCCAGTAGTCTGAGGACAGGGGATAACTATGGCTACACCTTC. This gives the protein CASSLRTGDNYGYTF.

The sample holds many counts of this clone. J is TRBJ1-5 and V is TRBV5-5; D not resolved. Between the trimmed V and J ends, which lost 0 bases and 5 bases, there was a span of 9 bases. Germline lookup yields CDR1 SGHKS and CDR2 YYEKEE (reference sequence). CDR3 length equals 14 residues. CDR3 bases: TGTGCCAGCAGCTTGGTCGATCAGGATCAGCCCCAGCATTTT. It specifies CASSLVDQDQPQHF. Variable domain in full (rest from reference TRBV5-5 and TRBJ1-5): DAGVTQSPTHLIKTRGQQVTLRCSPISGHKSVSWYQQVLGQGPQFIFQYYEKEERGRGNFPDRFSARQFPNYSSELNVNALLLGDSALYLCASSLVDQDQPQHFGDGTRLSIL.

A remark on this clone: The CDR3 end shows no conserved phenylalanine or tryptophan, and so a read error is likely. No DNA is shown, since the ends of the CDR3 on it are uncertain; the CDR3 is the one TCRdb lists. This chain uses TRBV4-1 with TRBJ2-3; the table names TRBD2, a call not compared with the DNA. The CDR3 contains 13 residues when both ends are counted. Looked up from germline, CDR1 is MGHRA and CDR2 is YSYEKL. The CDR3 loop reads CASSQDTTREGYL.

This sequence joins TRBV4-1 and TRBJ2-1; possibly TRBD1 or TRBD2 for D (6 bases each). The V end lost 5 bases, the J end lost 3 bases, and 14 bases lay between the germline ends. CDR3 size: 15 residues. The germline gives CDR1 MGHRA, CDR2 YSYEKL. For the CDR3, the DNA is TGCGCCAGCAGCGGTGCCGGGGGCCTCTACAATGAGCAGTTCTTC. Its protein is CASSGAGGLYNEQFF.

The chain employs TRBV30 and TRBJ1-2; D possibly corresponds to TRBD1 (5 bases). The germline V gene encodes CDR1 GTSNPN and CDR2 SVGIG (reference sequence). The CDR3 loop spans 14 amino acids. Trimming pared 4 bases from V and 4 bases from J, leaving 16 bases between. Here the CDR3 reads CAWTSSGWGYGYTF. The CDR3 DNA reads TGTGCCTGGACATCCTCAGGGTGGGGCTATGGCTACACCTTC.

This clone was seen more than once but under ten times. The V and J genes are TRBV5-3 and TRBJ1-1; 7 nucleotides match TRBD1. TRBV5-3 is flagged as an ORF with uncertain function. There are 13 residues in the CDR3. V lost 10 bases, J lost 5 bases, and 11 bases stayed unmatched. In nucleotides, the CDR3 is TGTGCCCTCACCAAACAGGGGAATACTGAAGCTTTCTTT. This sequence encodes CALTKQGNTEAFF.

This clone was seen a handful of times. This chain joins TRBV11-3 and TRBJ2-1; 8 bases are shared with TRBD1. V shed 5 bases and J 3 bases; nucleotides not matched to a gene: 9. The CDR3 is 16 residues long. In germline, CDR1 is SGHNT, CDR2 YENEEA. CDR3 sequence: CASSGGGTGRYNEQFF. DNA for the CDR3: TGTGCCAGCAGCGGAGGTGGGACAGGTCGCTACAATGAGCAGTTCTTC.

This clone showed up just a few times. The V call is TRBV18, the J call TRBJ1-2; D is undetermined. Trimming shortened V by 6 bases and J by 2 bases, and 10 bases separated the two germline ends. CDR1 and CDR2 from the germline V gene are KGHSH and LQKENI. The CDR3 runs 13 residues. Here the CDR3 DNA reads TGTGCCAGCTCCCAAGACACAAACTATGGCTACACCTTC. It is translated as CASSQDTNYGYTF.

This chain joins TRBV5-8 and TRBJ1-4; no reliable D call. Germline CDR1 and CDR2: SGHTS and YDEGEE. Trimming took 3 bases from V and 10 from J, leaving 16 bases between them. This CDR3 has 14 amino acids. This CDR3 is CASSSRSLFVKLFF. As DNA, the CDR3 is TGTGCCAGCAGCTCTCGGAGCTTATTTGTAAAACTGTTTTTT.

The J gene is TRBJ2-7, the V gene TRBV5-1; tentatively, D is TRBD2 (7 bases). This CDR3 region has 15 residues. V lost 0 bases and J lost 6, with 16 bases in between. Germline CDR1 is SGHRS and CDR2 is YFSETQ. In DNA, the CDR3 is TGCGCCAGCAGCTTGGCCTTAGGACTAGGGGGCGAGCAGTACTTC. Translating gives CASSLALGLGGEQYF.

CDR3 protein: CASSLGLRDRDTQYF. The DNA for the CDR3 is TGTGCCAGCAGCTTAGGACTCCGGGATAGAGATACGCAGTATTTT. V usage is TRBV7-9 and J usage is TRBJ2-3; tentatively, D is TRBD2 (5 bases). The CDR3 is 15 amino acids. Trimming shortened V by 1 base and J by 5 bases, and 13 bases separated the two germline ends. Germline CDR1 is SEHNR and CDR2 is FQNEAQ (reference sequence). Filled out from reference TRBV7-9 and TRBJ2-3, the complete variable domain reads DTGVSQNPRHKITKRGQNVTFRCDPISEHNRLYWYRQTLGQGPEFLTYFQNEAQLEKSRLLSDRFSAERPKGSFSTLEIQRTEQGDSAMYLCASSLGLRDRDTQYFGPGTRLTVL.